This record looks at one T cell receptor beta chain sequence and its context. Its antigen is currently not known. The input lacks base qualities; no much larger clone sits a single base away. Library preparation employed the immunoSEQ multiplex PCR assay. TCRdb carries this immuneACCESS record with in-frame sequences only. Its versions omit some clonotypes, under half of them owing to an unresolved V gene in the studies checked, with the rest unexplained. This sample holds about 94,000 clones; 90% were observed only once. The ten largest make up over 3% of the sample. The record originates from a study of control samples from healthy donors and cancer patients (dated by TCRdb to between 2020 and 2021). Taken from cysteine to phenylalanine, the CDR3 has 17 residues. Here the CDR3 DNA is all that survives: 51 bases in frame from base 1. CDR1 and CDR2 are drawn from the germline V gene: MNHNS, SASEGT. V and J lose 2 bases and 3 bases, and a span of 20 bases separates them.

The sequence links TRBV6-1 to TRBJ2-7; TRBD1 could be the D gene, as 5 bases match. This receptor was taken from a woman between 18 and 29 years old in good health. The sample comprised blood. The DNA sequence is TGTGCCAGCAGTGAAATGGACACCCATCATGCCGACTACGAGCAGTACTTC. Its protein product is CASSEMDTHHADYEQYF.